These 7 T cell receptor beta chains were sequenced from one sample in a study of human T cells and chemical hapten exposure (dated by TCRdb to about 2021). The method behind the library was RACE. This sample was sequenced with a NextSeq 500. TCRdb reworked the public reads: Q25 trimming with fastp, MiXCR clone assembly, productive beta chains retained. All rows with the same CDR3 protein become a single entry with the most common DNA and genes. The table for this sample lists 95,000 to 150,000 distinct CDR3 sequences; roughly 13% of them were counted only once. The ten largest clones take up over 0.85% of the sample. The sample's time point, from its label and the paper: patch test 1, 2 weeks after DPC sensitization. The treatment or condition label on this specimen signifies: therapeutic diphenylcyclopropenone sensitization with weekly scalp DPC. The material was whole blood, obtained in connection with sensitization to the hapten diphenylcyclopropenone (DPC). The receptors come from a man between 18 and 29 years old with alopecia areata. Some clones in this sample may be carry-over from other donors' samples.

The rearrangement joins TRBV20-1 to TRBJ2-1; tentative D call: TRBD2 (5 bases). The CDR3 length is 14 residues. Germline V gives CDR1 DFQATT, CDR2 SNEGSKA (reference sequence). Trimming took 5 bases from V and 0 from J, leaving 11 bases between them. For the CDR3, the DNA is TGCAGTGCTCGGACTTATAGCTCCTACAATGAGCAGTTCTTC. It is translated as CSARTYSSYNEQFF.

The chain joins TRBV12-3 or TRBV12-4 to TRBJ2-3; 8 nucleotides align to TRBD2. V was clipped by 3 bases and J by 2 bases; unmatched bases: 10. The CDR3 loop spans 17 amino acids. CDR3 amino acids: CASSFNTERGLTDTQYF. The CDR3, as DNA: TGTGCCAGCAGTTTTAATACGGAGCGGGGGCTCACAGATACGCAGTATTTT.

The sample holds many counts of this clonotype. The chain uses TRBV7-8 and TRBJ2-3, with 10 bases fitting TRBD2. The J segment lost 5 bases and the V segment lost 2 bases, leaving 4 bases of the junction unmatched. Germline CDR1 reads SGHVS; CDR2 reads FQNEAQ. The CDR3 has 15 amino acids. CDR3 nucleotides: TGTGCCAGCAGCTTAAGCGGGGGGGCCCGAGATACGCAGTATTTT. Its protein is CASSLSGGARDTQYF.

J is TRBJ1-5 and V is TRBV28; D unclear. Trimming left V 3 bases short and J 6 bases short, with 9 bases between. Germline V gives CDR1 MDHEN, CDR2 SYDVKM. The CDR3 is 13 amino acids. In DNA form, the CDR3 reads TGTGCCAGCAGTTTCTCATCGGCTCAGCCCCAGCATTTT. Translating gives CASSFSSAQPQHF.

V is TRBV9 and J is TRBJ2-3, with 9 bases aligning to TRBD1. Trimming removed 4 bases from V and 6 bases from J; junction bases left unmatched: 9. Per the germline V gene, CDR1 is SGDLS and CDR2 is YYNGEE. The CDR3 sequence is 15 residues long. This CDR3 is CASSTWGTGKDTQYF. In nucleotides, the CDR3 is TGTGCCAGCAGCACATGGGGGACAGGGAAGGATACGCAGTATTTT.

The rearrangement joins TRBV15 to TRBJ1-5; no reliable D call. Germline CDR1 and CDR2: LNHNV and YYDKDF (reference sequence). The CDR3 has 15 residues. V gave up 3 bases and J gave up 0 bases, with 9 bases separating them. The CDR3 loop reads CATSSYGHSNQPQHF. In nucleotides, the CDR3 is TGTGCCACCAGCAGTTATGGCCATAGCAATCAGCCCCAGCATTTT.

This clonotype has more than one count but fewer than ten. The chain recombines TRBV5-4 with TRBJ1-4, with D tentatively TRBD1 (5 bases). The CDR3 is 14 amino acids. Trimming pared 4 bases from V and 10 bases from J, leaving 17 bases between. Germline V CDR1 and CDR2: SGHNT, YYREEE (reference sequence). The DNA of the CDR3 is TGTGCCAGCAGCGCCCAGGGAACTCTCGGAAAACTGTTTTTT. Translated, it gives CASSAQGTLGKLFF.